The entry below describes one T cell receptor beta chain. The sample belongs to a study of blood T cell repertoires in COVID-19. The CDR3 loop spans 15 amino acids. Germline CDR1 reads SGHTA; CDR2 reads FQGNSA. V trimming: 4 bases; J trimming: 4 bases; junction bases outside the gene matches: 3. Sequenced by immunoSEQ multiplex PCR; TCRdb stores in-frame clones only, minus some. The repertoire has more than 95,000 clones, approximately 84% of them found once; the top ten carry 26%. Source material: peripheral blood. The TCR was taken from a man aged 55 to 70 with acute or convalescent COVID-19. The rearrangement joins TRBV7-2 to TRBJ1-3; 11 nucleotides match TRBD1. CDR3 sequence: CASSWTGGAGNTIYF. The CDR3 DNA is TGTGCCAGCAGCTGGACAGGGGGCGCAGGAAACACCATATATTTT.